Below, one T cell receptor (beta chain) is given with its context. Its antigen is undetermined. The data were taken from a study of T cell responses to AZD1222 COVID-19 vaccine. Study results and limitations: Clonal diversity may have been underestimated in mostly white British donors.

Second doses that came at about 4 or about 12 weeks were put together. Generated by immunoSEQ multiplex PCR, the TCRdb table keeps only in-frame clones and is missing some. The sample carries about 160,000 clones, about nine tenths recorded once. The CDR3 extends over 15 amino acids. Germline V gene lookup returns CDR1 SEHNR and CDR2 FQNEAQ (reference sequence). V shed 5 bases, J shed 5 bases, and the junction held 9 bases outside the gene matches. The rearrangement links TRBV7-9 to TRBJ1-1; 9 nucleotides align to TRBD1. The clonotype originates from an adult who received the AZD1222 COVID-19 vaccine. The sample here was peripheral blood, taken 28 days after the second AZD1222 dose. The CDR3 is CASSPDGTGWTEAFF. The CDR3 DNA sequence: TGTGCCAGCAGCCCCGATGGGACAGGGTGGACTGAAGCTTTCTTT.